The 25 T cell receptor beta chains below come from one sample, sequenced in a study of blood T cell repertoires in COVID-19. Here immunoSEQ multiplex PCR was the method, and the copy in TCRdb shows in-frame clones only, minus some. The sample consists of 190,000 or so clones, around 90% of them appearing once. The sequenced sample consisted of PBMCs or T cells enriched from blood (not recorded which). The receptors originated from a woman aged 25 to 39 who had recovered from COVID-19.

The chain links TRBV12-3 or TRBV12-4 to TRBJ1-1; D may be TRBD1 (6 bases). Trimming pared 8 bases from V and 1 base from J, leaving 11 bases between. This CDR3 comprises 13 residues. The CDR3 here is CASGYRENTEAFF. The DNA for the CDR3 is TGTGCCAGCGGGTACAGGGAGAACACTGAAGCTTTCTTT.

The chain links TRBV6-5 to TRBJ1-5, with D unclear. V dropped 0 bases and J dropped 9 bases, with 12 bases sitting between them. CDR3 length: 14 residues. Germline V CDR1 and CDR2: MNHEY, SVGAGI. The CDR3 DNA reads as TGTGCCAGCAGTTACTCTTTTTACGGCGGGCCCCAGCATTTT. This codes for CASSYSFYGGPQHF.

This clone was detected only a few times. This sequence joins TRBV7-2 and TRBJ1-4; D not resolved. CDR1 is SGHTA, CDR2 FQGNSA, per germline. The CDR3 is 15 residues long. V lost 3 bases, J lost 0 bases, and 8 bases lay in between. The CDR3 DNA reads TGTGCCAGCAGCTTTACGGGAGCAACTAATGAAAAACTGTTTTTT. Protein: CASSFTGATNEKLFF.

The chain links TRBV6-5 to TRBJ1-6; possible D gene TRBD1, 5 bases. The CDR3 extends over 16 amino acids. Trimming took 0 bases from V and 9 from J, leaving 15 bases between them. The germline CDR1 and CDR2 sequences are MNHEY and SVGAGI. Here the CDR3 reads CASSYSGGGESSPLHF. In DNA form, the CDR3 reads TGTGCCAGCAGTTACTCGGGGGGGGGTGAGAGTTCACCCCTCCACTTT.

V usage is TRBV2 and J usage is TRBJ2-3; D perhaps matches TRBD2 (6 bases). The V and J ends lost 7 bases and 0 bases respectively, with 20 bases between them. This CDR3 is built from 17 residues. Germline values: CDR1 SNHLY, CDR2 FYNNEI. The chain's CDR3 is CASTRGTSTTSTDTQYF. CDR3 in DNA: TGTGCCAGCACTCGCGGGACTTCAACAACTAGCACAGATACGCAGTATTTT.

The genes are TRBV5-8 and TRBJ1-2; D might be TRBD1 (5 bases). This CDR3 comprises 14 residues. V was shortened by 4 bases and J by 4 bases, with 14 bases between the two germline ends. From germline, CDR1 is SGHTS and CDR2 YDEGEE. The CDR3 region is CASSLGGVLYGYTF. CDR3 nucleotides: TGTGCCAGCAGCCTGGGGGGGGTTCTCTATGGCTACACCTTC.

This rearrangement joins TRBV6-5 to TRBJ1-6; 7 bases are shared with TRBD1. Trimming cost V 6 bases and J 11 bases; bases outside gene matches: 13. Germline assignment: CDR1 MNHEY and CDR2 SVGAGI. The CDR3 totals 15 residues. Here the CDR3 reads CASSTTGAEGAPLHF. DNA for the CDR3: TGTGCCAGCAGCACCACAGGGGCCGAAGGGGCACCCCTCCACTTT.

Only one count was recorded for this clone. This chain links TRBV7-9 with TRBJ1-6, with 8 bases lining up with TRBD1. V was clipped by 2 bases and J by 12 bases; unmatched bases: 9. Germline lookup yields CDR1 SEHNR and CDR2 FQNEAQ (reference sequence). The CDR3 loop spans 15 amino acids. In DNA form, the CDR3 reads TGTGCCAGCAGCTTACGTGCAGGGGGCAACGGACCCCTCCACTTT. Its translation: CASSLRAGGNGPLHF.

This chain joins TRBV7-3 and TRBJ2-1; 11 nucleotides agree with TRBD2. Germline values: CDR1 SGHTA, CDR2 FQGTGA. V lost 2 bases, J lost 4 bases, and 4 bases stayed unmatched. CDR3 length equals 16 residues. The CDR3 sequence: CASSLLGLAEYNEQFF. DNA of the CDR3: TGTGCCAGCAGCTTATTGGGACTAGCGGAATACAATGAGCAGTTCTTC.

In this sample, this clone turned up once. Other DNA sequences in this specimen translate into the identical CDR3. The chain has TRBV9 and TRBJ2-1, with 14 positions matching TRBD2. This CDR3 contains 15 residues. Looked up from germline, CDR1 is SGDLS and CDR2 is YYNGEE. V was pared by 2 bases and J by 7 bases, with 2 bases of the junction left unmatched. As DNA, the CDR3 is TGTGCCAGCAGCGTGGGACTAGCGGGAGTAAATGAGCAGTTCTTC. Its protein product is CASSVGLAGVNEQFF.

The V gene is TRBV18, the J gene TRBJ2-3, with 7 bases matching TRBD2. The CDR3 loop spans 15 amino acids. The germline gives CDR1 KGHSH, CDR2 LQKENI. With V trimmed by 5 bases and J by 1 base, 6 bases remained unmatched. This CDR3 reads CASSTSLAGTDTQYF. CDR3 nucleotides: TGTGCCAGCTCAACGTCGCTAGCGGGCACAGATACGCAGTATTTT.

The genes are TRBV24-1 and TRBJ1-1; TRBD1 agrees at 7 bases. V lost 1 base, J lost 3 bases, and 4 bases stayed unmatched. The CDR3 extends over 15 amino acids. CDR1 and CDR2 (germline): KGHDR, SFDVKD. The DNA of the CDR3 is TGTGCCACCAGTGATTTCTGGAGGGGGCACACTGAAGCTTTCTTT. Its translation: CATSDFWRGHTEAFF.

The gene calls are TRBV5-1 and TRBJ1-2; 7 bases map to TRBD1. Germline V gene sequence: CDR1 SGHRS, CDR2 YFSETQ. The CDR3 runs 15 residues. Unmatched junction bases numbered 14, after V lost 4 bases and J lost 8 bases. CDR3 DNA: TGCGCCAGCAGCGCCCAGGGGGTCCAAGGTCTAGGCTACACCTTC. The encoded protein is CASSAQGVQGLGYTF. Complete variable domain (other parts from reference TRBV5-1 and TRBJ1-2): KAGVTQTPRYLIKTRGQQVTLSCSPISGHRSVSWYQQTPGQGLQFLFEYFSETQRNKGNFPGRFSGRQFSNSRSEMNVSTLELGDSALYLCASSAQGVQGLGYTFGSGTRLTVV.

This sequence joins TRBV7-2 and TRBJ2-7, with 12 nucleotides matching TRBD2. The CDR3 is made up of 21 amino acids. V lost 0 bases and J lost 2; bases outside the gene matches: 17. Looked up from germline, CDR1 is SGHTA and CDR2 is FQGNSA. CDR3 nucleotides: TGTGCCAGCAGCTTAGCTCACTGGACTAGCGGGGTAGAGGGCCAGCCCTACGAGCAGTACTTC. Translated: CASSLAHWTSGVEGQPYEQYF.

This clone was seen many times. The chain uses TRBV3-1 (or the pseudogene TRBV3-2) and TRBJ2-3, with 8 bases identical to TRBD2. CDR1 LGHDT and CDR2 YNNKEL come from the germline V gene (reference sequence). The CDR3 extends over 16 amino acids. J lost 2 bases, V lost 1 base, and 5 bases had no gene match. The CDR3 nucleotides read TGTGCCAGCAGCCAAGGTCGCGGGGGGAACACAGATACGCAGTATTTT. It is translated as CASSQGRGGNTDTQYF.

The chain couples TRBV13 to TRBJ1-1, with 11 bases matching TRBD1. The CDR3 length is 16 residues. Germline CDR1 and CDR2: PRHDT and FYEKMQ (reference sequence). V trimming: 6 bases; J trimming: 1 base; junction bases outside the gene matches: 7. CDR3 nucleotides: TGTGCCAGCAGTCCAGGGACAGGGGGGAGGAACACTGAAGCTTTCTTT. Protein sequence: CASSPGTGGRNTEAFF.

The J gene is TRBJ1-2, the V gene TRBV5-1, with TRBD1 identical over 7 bases. This CDR3 spans 15 amino acids. The ends lost 5 bases at V and 8 bases at J; junction bases unmatched: 15. The germline V gene has CDR1 SGHRS and CDR2 YFSETQ. CDR3: CASREQGYLRGGYTF. The DNA of the CDR3 is TGCGCCAGCAGGGAACAGGGGTATTTGCGGGGCGGCTACACCTTC.

The chain couples TRBV4-2 to TRBJ2-5; maybe TRBD2 (5 bases). The length of the CDR3 is 15 residues. Trimming cost V 0 bases and J 5 bases, with 13 bases left between them. Germline-derived CDR1 and CDR2 are LGHNA and YNFKEQ. This CDR3 reads CASSQEGSTRETQYF. DNA for the CDR3: TGTGCCAGCAGCCAAGAGGGGAGTACGCGGGAGACCCAGTACTTC.

This rearrangement joins TRBV5-4 to TRBJ1-4; D is perhaps TRBD1 (6 bases). Trimming cost V 5 bases and J 6 bases, with 14 bases left between them. The germline V gene has CDR1 SGHNT and CDR2 YYREEE (reference sequence). The CDR3 runs to 14 residues. This CDR3 is CASRNMGADEKLFF. In DNA form, the CDR3 reads TGTGCCAGCAGAAACATGGGGGCCGATGAAAAACTGTTTTTT.

This clone appeared a single time. This sequence joins TRBV7-9 and TRBJ1-2, with 7 bases fitting TRBD1. This CDR3 is built from 13 residues. J lost 4 bases, V lost 4 bases, and 3 bases had no gene match. Per germline, CDR1 SEHNR and CDR2 FQNEAQ (reference sequence). CDR3: CASSWGQFYGYTF. DNA of the CDR3: TGTGCCAGCAGCTGGGGACAGTTCTATGGCTACACCTTC.

The chain uses TRBV2 and TRBJ2-5; 9 nucleotides align to TRBD2. Unmatched junction bases numbered 9, after V lost 6 bases and J lost 4 bases. From germline, CDR1 is SNHLY and CDR2 FYNNEI. The CDR3 covers 15 residues. The CDR3, as DNA: TGTGCCAGCAGGGAGACTAGCGGATGGTTAGAGACCCAGTACTTC. It encodes CASRETSGWLETQYF.

The chain carries TRBV20-1 and TRBJ2-7, with D possibly matching TRBD1 (5 bases). CDR3 length equals 11 residues. V was pared by 4 bases and J by 3 bases, with 7 bases between. The germline V gene has CDR1 DFQATT and CDR2 SNEGSKA (reference sequence). The CDR3 region has the DNA TGCAGTGCTAAGACAGTCTACGAGCAGTACTTC. It specifies CSAKTVYEQYF.

This clone has a handful of counts. V usage is TRBV23-1 and J usage is TRBJ1-2; no firm D call. TRBV23-1 carries the ORF label, with uncertain function. The ends were cut back, 0 bases at V and 2 bases at J, with 7 bases in the middle. The CDR3 length is 14 residues. CDR3 DNA: TGCGCCAGCAGTCAATCCGAGACAAACTATGGCTACACCTTC. Translation: CASSQSETNYGYTF.

This clone came up once. V and J are TRBV11-1 and TRBJ1-1; TRBD1 might be the D (5 bases). Trimming pared 3 bases from V and 7 bases from J, leaving 9 bases between. In germline, CDR1 is SGHAT, CDR2 FQDESV (reference sequence). The CDR3 runs 12 residues. Written as DNA, the CDR3 is TGTGCCAGCAGCTTCAGGGAGGGTGAAGCTTTCTTT. This translates into CASSFREGEAFF.

The rearrangement links TRBV5-5 to TRBJ2-7, with D unclear. The CDR3 spans 14 residues. The V end lost 0 bases, the J end lost 1 base, and 8 bases lay between the germline ends. The germline V gene encodes CDR1 SGHKS and CDR2 YYEKEE (reference sequence). CDR3 loop: CASSLDPGSYEQYF. The CDR3 region has the DNA TGTGCCAGCAGCTTGGACCCAGGTTCCTACGAGCAGTACTTC. The whole variable domain, filled in from reference TRBV5-5 and TRBJ2-7, reads DAGVTQSPTHLIKTRGQQVTLRCSPISGHKSVSWYQQVLGQGPQFIFQYYEKEERGRGNFPDRFSARQFPNYSSELNVNALLLGDSALYLCASSLDPGSYEQYFGPGTRLTVT.